This entry lists 26 T cell receptor beta chains sequenced from one sample in a study of shared clonotypes between healthy human individuals. Sequenced by immunoSEQ multiplex PCR; TCRdb stores in-frame clones only, minus some. The profile shows around 990,000 clones, 70% to 85% of them singletons. Sequences were obtained from memory CD4+ T cells from PBMCs. Subset defined: CD45RA-negative fraction. The receptors were gathered from a man aged 18 to 35 in good health. Some clones in this sample may be carry-over from other donors' samples.

The rearrangement joins TRBV6-5 to TRBJ2-7; D tentatively reads TRBD1 or TRBD2 (5 bases each). CDR3 size: 11 residues. V lost 7 bases to trimming and J lost 5 bases, with 9 bases between them. The germline V gene encodes CDR1 MNHEY and CDR2 SVGAGI. CDR3 sequence reads: CASTRGDEQYF. CDR3 coding DNA: TGTGCCAGCACTCGAGGGGACGAGCAGTACTTC.

The V call is TRBV28, the J call TRBJ2-4; TRBD1 agrees at 7 bases. The CDR3 contains 15 residues. V dropped 6 bases and J dropped 0; count of bases not matched to a gene: 5. The V gene's germline CDR1 is MDHEN and CDR2 SYDVKM. The CDR3 DNA reads TGTGCCAGCAGCACAGGGGTTAGAGCCAAAAACATTCAGTACTTC. Translation: CASSTGVRAKNIQYF. The entire variable domain, with the rest obtained from reference TRBV28 and TRBJ2-4, is as follows: DVKVTQSSRYLVKRTGEKVFLECVQDMDHENMFWYRQDPGLGLRLIYFSYDVKMKEKGDIPEGYSVSREKKERFSLILESASTNQTSMYLCASSTGVRAKNIQYFGAGTRLSVL.

This clone was counted only a few times. This CDR3 is also generated by other DNA sequences in the sample. The J gene is TRBJ2-5, the V gene TRBV5-1, with TRBD1 identical over 7 bases. Trimming removed 5 bases from V and 1 base from J; junction bases left unmatched: 2. The CDR3 has 13 residues. CDR1 and CDR2 (germline): SGHRS, YFSETQ. CDR3 DNA sequence: TGCGCCAGCAGTCGGGACAGCCAAGAGACCCAGTACTTC. Amino acids: CASSRDSQETQYF.

In its sample, this clone was seen once. The rearrangement uses TRBV28 and TRBJ2-7; 9 nucleotides line up with TRBD1. Germline values: CDR1 MDHEN, CDR2 SYDVKM. This CDR3 spans 17 amino acids. V shed 4 bases and J 0 bases; nucleotides not matched to a gene: 10. The CDR3 sequence: CASSSPASGQGSYEQYF. The CDR3 region has the DNA TGTGCCAGCAGTTCCCCAGCCTCGGGACAGGGCTCCTACGAGCAGTACTTC.

The CDR3 bases are TGTGCCAGCAGCCGGGGACTAGCGGGAGATACGCAGTATTTT. It specifies CASSRGLAGDTQYF. The chain joins TRBV11-3 to TRBJ2-3, with 12 bases fitting TRBD2. The CDR3 extends over 14 amino acids. Germline CDR1 is SGHNT and CDR2 is YENEEA. V gave up 5 bases and J gave up 5 bases; unmatched junction bases: 2.

The rearrangement links TRBV19 to TRBJ2-2; D is undetermined. Germline V CDR1 and CDR2: LNHDA, SQIVND (reference sequence). Trimming shortened V by 1 base and J by 4 bases, and 7 bases separated the two germline ends. This CDR3 comprises 14 residues. CDR3 amino acids: CASSIGAFTGELFF. In nucleotides, the CDR3 is TGTGCCAGTAGTATAGGAGCGTTCACCGGGGAGCTGTTTTTT.

On this clone: This sample includes further DNA sequences coding for the same CDR3. The chain uses TRBV5-1 and TRBJ1-1; no clear D. The CDR3 is 14 amino acids. The germline V and J ends were trimmed by 0 bases and 1 base, with 7 bases remaining between them. The germline CDR1 and CDR2 sequences are SGHRS and YFSETQ. In DNA, the CDR3 is TGCGCCAGCAGCTTGGGGACTGCGAACACTGAAGCTTTCTTT. It encodes CASSLGTANTEAFF.

As for this clone: The sample has other DNA sequences that encode this CDR3 too. CDR3 nucleotide sequence: TGCGCCAGCAGCTCGGACAGGGGATTCTCCTACGAGCAGTACTTC. Its protein is CASSSDRGFSYEQYF. V usage is TRBV5-1 and J usage is TRBJ2-7, with 9 bases fitting TRBD1. CDR1 and CDR2 (germline): SGHRS, YFSETQ. The CDR3 runs to 15 residues. J gave up 0 bases and V 3 bases, and 4 bases lay outside the gene matches.

The chain couples TRBV5-4 to TRBJ2-1; either TRBD1 or TRBD2 may supply D (5 bases each). Trimming removed 5 bases from V and 2 bases from J, with 14 bases in between. The CDR3 loop spans 15 amino acids. Germline-derived CDR1 and CDR2 are SGHNT and YYREEE (reference sequence). The DNA of the CDR3 is TGTGCCAGCAGGGCCGTGGGACGAACCTACAATGAGCAGTTCTTC. This gives the protein CASRAVGRTYNEQFF.

V is TRBV7-9 and J is TRBJ2-1, with 12 bases lining up with TRBD2. The CDR3 consists of 15 residues. V lost 4 bases and J lost 8; bases outside the gene matches: 6. Germline CDR1 SEHNR, CDR2 FQNEAQ (reference sequence). The CDR3 bases are TGTGCCAGCAGCTACGGACTAGCGGGAACTGATGAGCAGTTCTTC. This translates into CASSYGLAGTDEQFF.

Concerning this clone itself: Other DNA variants within this sample encode the same CDR3. V gene TRBV2 combines with J gene TRBJ2-3, with D perhaps TRBD1 (5 bases). CDR1 and CDR2 (germline): SNHLY, FYNNEI. Trimming shortened V by 4 bases and J by 4 bases, and 6 bases separated the two germline ends. The CDR3 totals 12 residues. CDR3 residues: CASSVGADTQYF. DNA for the CDR3: TGTGCCAGCAGTGTAGGGGCAGATACGCAGTATTTT.

This chain connects TRBV2 to TRBJ2-7; a possible D gene is TRBD2 (5 bases). V was clipped by 8 bases and J by 2 bases, with 13 bases between them. CDR1 and CDR2 (germline): SNHLY, FYNNEI. The length of the CDR3 is 13 residues. CDR3 region: CASLTERTYEQYF. The CDR3 DNA reads TGTGCCAGCCTGACCGAGCGGACCTACGAGCAGTACTTC.

As for this clone: This sample includes further DNA sequences coding for the same CDR3. The CDR3 region has the DNA TGCAGTGCTAGCCTTGAGACCCAGTACTTC. It is translated as CSASLETQYF. The genes are TRBV20-1 and TRBJ2-5; D remains unclear. Trimming took off 3 bases at V and 5 bases at J, with 4 bases between the two ends. The CDR3 extends over 10 amino acids. Germline values: CDR1 DFQATT, CDR2 SNEGSKA (reference sequence).

The chain joins TRBV9 to TRBJ1-1; a possible D gene is TRBD1 (5 bases). Trimming left V 4 bases short and J 6 bases short, with 13 bases between. CDR3 length: 13 amino acids. The germline V gene encodes CDR1 SGDLS and CDR2 YYNGEE. CDR3 loop: CASSKGMSAEAFF. The CDR3 DNA reads as TGTGCCAGCAGCAAGGGGATGAGCGCTGAAGCTTTCTTT. The full variable domain, in which reference TRBV9 and TRBJ1-1 provide the parts outside the CDR3, is DSGVTQTPKHLITATGQRVTLRCSPRSGDLSVYWYQQSLDQGLQFLIQYYNGEERAKGNILERFSAQQFPDLHSELNLSSLELGDSALYFCASSKGMSAEAFFGQGTRLTVV.

This clone was picked up many times. The rearrangement uses TRBV5-6 and TRBJ1-2; a weak D match, TRBD1 (6 bases). The CDR3 runs to 13 residues. Germline CDR1 reads SGHDT; CDR2 reads YYEEEE. Trimming pared 4 bases from V and 8 bases from J, leaving 15 bases between. Written as DNA, the CDR3 is TGTGCCAGCAGCCGACAGGTTCGAGGGGGCTACACCTTC. It encodes CASSRQVRGGYTF.

The CDR3 spells CASSQAGGYTGELFF. The CDR3 bases are TGCGCCAGCAGCCAAGCCGGTGGGTACACCGGGGAGCTGTTTTTT. The chain has TRBV4-1 and TRBJ2-2; no clear D. The CDR3 extends over 15 amino acids. Germline assignment: CDR1 MGHRA and CDR2 YSYEKL. V shed 1 base and J shed 3 bases, with 9 bases lying between them.

V gene TRBV11-2 combines with J gene TRBJ2-5; 11 bases agree with TRBD2. The CDR3 runs 16 residues. The germline V gene has CDR1 SGHAT and CDR2 FQNNGV. Germline trimming cut 5 bases from V and 4 bases from J; bases unmatched to any gene: 9. In DNA form, the CDR3 reads TGTGCCAGCAGCCCCCATCTAGCGGGAGGTGTAGAGACCCAGTACTTC. Protein: CASSPHLAGGVETQYF.

This sequence joins TRBV27 and TRBJ1-1, with D hard to call. V was pared by 6 bases and J by 8 bases, with 4 bases between. CDR3 length: 9 residues. Looked up from germline, CDR1 is MNHEY and CDR2 is SMNVEV (reference sequence). The CDR3 reads CASSPEAFF. The CDR3 nucleotides read TGTGCCAGCAGCCCCGAAGCTTTCTTT.

The chain employs TRBV5-1 and TRBJ2-1; the D is unclear. The CDR3 loop spans 14 amino acids. The germline CDR1 and CDR2 sequences are SGHRS and YFSETQ. Trimming cost V 4 bases and J 8 bases, with 16 bases left between them. The CDR3 DNA reads TGCGCCAGCAGCCCTCTTCCAACTACGGATGAGCAGTTCTTC. This encodes CASSPLPTTDEQFF. Variable domain in full (rest from reference TRBV5-1 and TRBJ2-1): KAGVTQTPRYLIKTRGQQVTLSCSPISGHRSVSWYQQTPGQGLQFLFEYFSETQRNKGNFPGRFSGRQFSNSRSEMNVSTLELGDSALYLCASSPLPTTDEQFFGPGTRLTVL.

This chain uses TRBV5-6 with TRBJ2-1, with 14 positions matching TRBD2. After removal of 4 bases from V and 0 bases from J, the junction contained 6 bases not matched to a gene. CDR1 and CDR2 (germline): SGHDT, YYEEEE. This CDR3 is 18 amino acids long. This chain's CDR3 is CASSRTSGRQSSYNEQFF. The CDR3 coding sequence is TGTGCCAGCAGCCGGACTAGCGGGAGGCAGAGCTCCTACAATGAGCAGTTCTTC.

The rearrangement links TRBV5-8 to TRBJ2-5; D not certain. The germline V gene has CDR1 SGHTS and CDR2 YDEGEE. There are 13 residues in the CDR3. Trimming took off 3 bases at V and 5 bases at J, with 11 bases between the two ends. CDR3: CASSSWGGETQYF. CDR3 nucleotides: TGTGCCAGCAGCTCATGGGGTGGGGAGACCCAGTACTTC.

The chain combines TRBV7-9 with TRBJ2-7, with 13 bases matching TRBD2. The CDR3 runs 19 residues. CDR1 is SEHNR and CDR2 is FQNEAQ in the germline V gene (reference sequence). The ends lost 0 bases at V and 2 bases at J; junction bases unmatched: 10. This CDR3 reads CASSLARGLAGITTYEQYF. In DNA, the CDR3 is TGTGCCAGCAGCTTAGCCAGGGGACTAGCGGGAATCACCACCTACGAGCAGTACTTC. Full variable domain (remainder filled in from reference TRBV7-9 and TRBJ2-7): DTGVSQNPRHKITKRGQNVTFRCDPISEHNRLYWYRQTLGQGPEFLTYFQNEAQLEKSRLLSDRFSAERPKGSFSTLEIQRTEQGDSAMYLCASSLARGLAGITTYEQYFGPGTRLTVT.

The chain links TRBV28 to TRBJ1-2, with 11 bases that match TRBD1. CDR1 is MDHEN and CDR2 is SYDVKM in the germline V gene. The CDR3 sequence is 13 residues long. Germline trimming cut 10 bases from V and 3 bases from J; bases unmatched to any gene: 4. CDR3 DNA: TGTGCCACCCCGGGACAGGGGGACTATGGCTACACCTTC. Residues: CATPGQGDYGYTF.

The chain recombines TRBV7-9 with TRBJ1-4; D is unresolved. The V gene lost 5 bases and the J gene lost 8 bases, with 21 bases spanning the gap. Germline V lookup: CDR1 SEHNR, CDR2 FQNEAQ (reference sequence). The CDR3 consists of 16 residues. CDR3 sequence (DNA): TGTGCCAGCAGCCTCCCCTTCGGGGTATGGTCGGAAAAACTGTTTTTT. Residues: CASSLPFGVWSEKLFF.

This chain uses TRBV5-4 with TRBJ2-5; D is uncertain. Per the germline V gene, CDR1 is SGHNT and CDR2 is YYREEE (reference sequence). This CDR3 contains 14 residues. The ends were cut back, 7 bases at V and 4 bases at J, with 17 bases in the middle. The CDR3 region is CASSHMEEGETQYF. The CDR3 nucleotides read TGTGCCAGCTCCCATATGGAAGAAGGAGAGACCCAGTACTTC.

The chain couples TRBV19 to TRBJ1-2; perhaps TRBD1 as D (5 bases). The CDR3 spans 12 residues. V was pared by 6 bases and J by 5 bases, with 10 bases between. The germline V gene has CDR1 LNHDA and CDR2 SQIVND (reference sequence). CDR3 sequence reads: CASSLQDYGYTF. Written as DNA, the CDR3 is TGTGCCAGTAGCCTACAGGATTATGGCTACACCTTC.